Each of the 5 T cell receptor beta chains below was sequenced from the same sample in a study of blood T cell repertoires in COVID-19. Sequenced by immunoSEQ multiplex PCR; TCRdb stores in-frame clones only, minus some. The repertoire holds 150,000 to 200,000 clones, with approximately 80% as singletons. Input material: peripheral blood. These receptor sequences come from a middle-aged woman with COVID-19, enrolled during active disease.

V gene TRBV5-1 combines with J gene TRBJ2-1; 7 bases line up with TRBD1. The CDR3 spans 15 residues. Germline V CDR1 and CDR2: SGHRS, YFSETQ. Trimming removed 1 base from V and 4 bases from J; junction bases left unmatched: 5. The CDR3 DNA is TGCGCCAGCAGCTTGCAGGGGGAAATTTACAATGAGCAGTTCTTC. Translated: CASSLQGEIYNEQFF.

The chain joins TRBV2 to TRBJ2-2; D is possibly TRBD2 (5 bases). CDR3 length: 15 amino acids. Germline V gives CDR1 SNHLY, CDR2 FYNNEI. Trimming left V 7 bases short and J 1 base short, with 13 bases between. CDR3 sequence reads: CASMRVNVNTGELFF. CDR3 bases: TGTGCCAGCATGAGGGTTAATGTGAACACCGGGGAGCTGTTTTTT.

V usage is TRBV5-4 and J usage is TRBJ1-1, with 9 bases identical to TRBD1. Unmatched junction bases numbered 9, after V lost 4 bases and J lost 2 bases. Looked up from germline, CDR1 is SGHNT and CDR2 is YYREEE (reference sequence). The CDR3 has 16 residues. The CDR3 region is CASSPGTGWENTEAFF. DNA for the CDR3: TGTGCCAGCAGCCCCGGGACAGGGTGGGAAAACACTGAAGCTTTCTTT.

Worth noting for this clone: In the same sample, other DNA sequences code for this CDR3. The rearrangement links TRBV29-1 to TRBJ2-7, with 7 positions matching TRBD1. Germline CDR1 reads SQVTM; CDR2 reads ANQGSEA. The V and J ends lost 1 base and 3 bases, in that order; junction bases with no gene match: 0. The CDR3 consists of 12 residues. CDR3 in amino acids: CSVEAGGYEQYF. CDR3 DNA sequence: TGCAGCGTTGAAGCAGGGGGCTACGAGCAGTACTTC.

V gene TRBV7-8 combines with J gene TRBJ2-7; 7 bases map to TRBD2. The germline V gene encodes CDR1 SGHVS and CDR2 FQNEAQ. The CDR3 sequence is 15 residues long. After removal of 1 base from V and 3 bases from J, the junction contained 6 bases not matched to a gene. The chain's CDR3 is CASSLVWASGYEQYF. The DNA of the CDR3 is TGTGCCAGCAGCTTAGTATGGGCTAGCGGCTACGAGCAGTACTTC. The whole variable domain, filled in from reference TRBV7-8 and TRBJ2-7, reads GAGVSQSPRYKVAKRGQDVALRCDPISGHVSLFWYQQALGQGPEFLTYFQNEAQLDKSGLPSDRFFAERPEGSVSTLKIQRTQQEDSAVYLCASSLVWASGYEQYFGPGTRLTVT.